The 19 T cell receptor beta chains given below trace back to one sample, sequenced in a study of human T cells and chemical hapten exposure. TCRdb re-analysed the RACE reads in MiXCR, keeping a single row per CDR3 protein. The data hold about 82,000 distinct CDR3 sequences, with over 10% observed a single time. This sample's time point: patch test 3, about 24 weeks after DPC sensitization. As to treatment: therapeutic diphenylcyclopropenone sensitization with weekly scalp DPC. The source material was whole blood, sampled in connection with sensitization to the hapten diphenylcyclopropenone (DPC). The receptors were sampled from a woman between 45 and 60 years old with alopecia areata. Some clones in this sample may be carry-over from other donors' samples.

This clonotype has only one observation. The junction shows a germline mismatch at one end, possibly a read error. The CDR3 reads CVSNLGGFYGYTF. The CDR3 nucleotides read TGTGTCAGCAACCTTGGGGGGTTCTATGGCTACACCTTC. The chain employs TRBV12-3 or TRBV12-4 and TRBJ1-2, with TRBD1 as a possible D gene (5 bases). The CDR3 extends over 13 amino acids.

This clonotype was picked up a small number of times. The genes are TRBV10-2 and TRBJ2-5, with D possibly TRBD1 on 5 matching bases. V lost 3 bases, J lost 2 bases, and 7 bases lay in between. Germline-derived CDR1 and CDR2 are WSHSY and SAAADI. CDR3 size: 13 residues. The CDR3, as DNA: TGCGCCAGCAGTGACCGACAGCAAGAGACCCAGTACTTC. It translates to CASSDRQQETQYF.

This clonotype was detected a few times. The rearrangement joins TRBV24-1 to TRBJ2-3, with a possible D match to TRBD1 (5 bases). V lost 0 bases and J 2 bases, leaving 11 bases between the germline ends. Germline V gene sequence: CDR1 KGHDR, CDR2 SFDVKD. This CDR3 has 16 residues. The CDR3 spells CATSDLSGGHTDTQYF. The CDR3 DNA is TGTGCCACCAGTGATTTGAGTGGCGGACACACAGATACGCAGTATTTT.

This clonotype appeared a few times. V is TRBV2 and J is TRBJ1-3, with TRBD1 matching over 7 bases. J gave up 2 bases and V 4 bases, and 5 bases lay outside the gene matches. The CDR3 loop spans 15 amino acids. Germline assignment: CDR1 SNHLY and CDR2 FYNNEI. As DNA, the CDR3 is TGTGCCAGCAGTGTTGAACAGGGGCCTGGAAACACCATATATTTT. Translated, it gives CASSVEQGPGNTIYF.

This clonotype was counted many times. This chain links TRBV29-1 with TRBJ2-1, with D unclear. This CDR3 spans 11 amino acids. The V gene lost 7 bases and the J gene lost 3 bases, with 7 bases spanning the gap. Germline assignment: CDR1 SQVTM and CDR2 ANQGSEA. CDR3 nucleotides: TGCAGCGCTACCAACTACAATGAGCAGTTCTTC. Protein product: CSATNYNEQFF.

The chain is built from TRBV6-6 and TRBJ1-1, with D uncertain. Trimming stripped 2 bases from V and 5 bases from J, with 9 bases between. There are 13 residues in the CDR3. The germline CDR1 and CDR2 sequences are MNHNY and SVGAGI (reference sequence). CDR3 bases: TGTGCCAGCAGTTACAGTTCGAGGACTGAAGCTTTCTTT. Protein: CASSYSSRTEAFF.

At least ten counts were recorded for this clonotype. The V call is TRBV19, the J call TRBJ1-5, with a weak D call TRBD1 (6 bases). CDR1 is LNHDA and CDR2 is SQIVND in the germline V gene (reference sequence). The CDR3 has 14 amino acids. V lost 2 bases to trimming and J lost 4 bases, with 9 bases between them. The CDR3 nucleotides read TGTGCCAGTAGTATAACGGGGGCTAATCAGCCCCAGCATTTT. It is translated as CASSITGANQPQHF.

This clonotype has at least ten counts. V is TRBV6-2 or TRBV6-3 and J is TRBJ1-1; 8 bases match TRBD1. Looked up from germline, CDR1 is MNHEY and CDR2 is SVGEGT. V lost 4 bases to trimming and J lost 5 bases; unmatched junction nucleotides: 6. This CDR3 is 14 amino acids long. The CDR3 DNA follows: TGTGCCAGCAGTTCCACAGGGGGAAGGACTGAAGCTTTCTTT. This sequence encodes CASSSTGGRTEAFF.

The CDR3, as DNA: TGTGCCAGCATGTCCGGGGAGGGAGAGCAGTTCTTC. This encodes CASMSGEGEQFF. V usage is TRBV6-5 and J usage is TRBJ2-1; TRBD2 matches at 7 bases. The V gene end was trimmed by 7 bases and the J gene end by 10 bases; junction bases not matched to a gene: 7. Germline CDR1 is MNHEY and CDR2 is SVGAGI. The CDR3 covers 12 residues.

The chain carries TRBV29-1 and TRBJ1-2; D gene uncertain. V lost 1 base and J lost 5, with 5 bases in between. Germline lookup yields CDR1 SQVTM and CDR2 ANQGSEA. CDR3 size: 11 residues. CDR3 sequence reads: CSVEGVYGYTF. Here the CDR3 DNA reads TGCAGCGTTGAAGGGGTGTATGGCTACACCTTC. The full variable domain, completed using reference TRBV29-1 and TRBJ1-2, is SAVISQKPSRDICQRGTSLTIQCQVDSQVTMMFWYRQQPGQSLTLIATANQGSEATYESGFVIDKFPISRPNLTFSTLTVSNMSPEDSSIYLCSVEGVYGYTFGSGTRLTVV.

This chain links TRBV12-3 or TRBV12-4 with TRBJ2-3; D not certain. Trimming removed 5 bases at V and 0 bases at J, with 18 bases between. The CDR3 spans 17 residues. This CDR3 reads CASSHTKELHSTDTQYF. DNA for the CDR3: TGTGCCAGCAGTCATACTAAGGAGCTTCATAGCACAGATACGCAGTATTTT.

This chain joins TRBV29-1 and TRBJ2-7; 11 nucleotides agree with TRBD1. V trimming: 1 base; J trimming: 3 bases; junction bases outside the gene matches: 2. Germline V lookup: CDR1 SQVTM, CDR2 ANQGSEA. The CDR3 runs to 14 residues. In DNA, the CDR3 is TGCAGCGTTGAAGGGACAGGGGGCGACTACGAGCAGTACTTC. Protein sequence: CSVEGTGGDYEQYF.

V is TRBV29-1 and J is TRBJ1-6; D call uncertain. V dropped 7 bases and J dropped 6 bases, with 19 bases sitting between them. Per the germline V gene, CDR1 is SQVTM and CDR2 is ANQGSEA. The CDR3 sequence is 15 residues long. CDR3 DNA: TGCAGCGCCCAAGTAGGTACCCGAACTAATTCACCCCTCCACTTT. Encoded protein: CSAQVGTRTNSPLHF.

This rearrangement joins TRBV7-6 to TRBJ2-3; 8 bases match TRBD2. Germline CDR1 and CDR2: SGHVS and FNYEAQ. The CDR3 consists of 17 residues. With 2 bases clipped from V and 0 bases from J, the junction kept 7 bases outside the gene matches. In nucleotides, the CDR3 is TGTGCCAGCAGCTTAAGCACCGTAGCGGGAAGCACAGATACGCAGTATTTT. This gives the protein CASSLSTVAGSTDTQYF.

V gene TRBV18 combines with J gene TRBJ1-5; D perhaps matches TRBD1 (6 bases). CDR1 and CDR2 from the germline V gene are KGHSH and LQKENI. The germline V and J ends were trimmed by 4 bases and 0 bases, with 16 bases remaining between them. CDR3 length: 17 residues. In nucleotides, the CDR3 is TGTGCCAGCTCACTAGGCGGACAGACATATAGCAATCAGCCCCAGCATTTT. Translation: CASSLGGQTYSNQPQHF.

This clonotype appeared many times. The gene calls are TRBV19 and TRBJ2-1; 9 bases line up with TRBD2. With 3 bases clipped from V and 9 bases from J, the junction kept 9 bases outside the gene matches. Germline V CDR1 and CDR2: LNHDA, SQIVND (reference sequence). This CDR3 has 15 residues. In DNA, the CDR3 is TGTGCCAGTAGTATGAGGGGATTAGCGGGAGCTGAGCAGTTCTTC. Translating gives CASSMRGLAGAEQFF.

The table lists this clonotype with a few counts. This sequence joins TRBV13 and TRBJ2-4; possibly TRBD1 for D (6 bases). The CDR3 spans 15 residues. Germline V gene sequence: CDR1 PRHDT, CDR2 FYEKMQ (reference sequence). Trimming left V 4 bases short and J 7 bases short, with 17 bases between. The CDR3 nucleotides are TGTGCCAGCAGCTCGAGAGGGGGAGTGTCGAACATTCAGTACTTC. This codes for CASSSRGGVSNIQYF.

The CDR3 sequence is CASSRTSGSTDTQYF. CDR3 coding DNA: TGTGCCAGCAGCCGAACTAGCGGGAGTACAGATACGCAGTATTTT. The chain carries TRBV7-7 and TRBJ2-3, with 11 bases that match TRBD2. The V and J ends lost 5 bases and 3 bases, in that order; junction bases with no gene match: 4. Per the germline V gene, CDR1 is SSHAT and CDR2 is FNYEAQ (reference sequence). The CDR3 sequence is 15 residues long.

The V and J genes are TRBV20-1 and TRBJ2-1; TRBD1 agrees at 7 bases. Germline V gives CDR1 DFQATT, CDR2 SNEGSKA (reference sequence). Trimming removed 6 bases from V and 3 bases from J; junction bases left unmatched: 17. The CDR3 covers 17 residues. The CDR3 coding sequence is TGCAGTGCCCCCTATTTACCGGGACAGATATACTACAATGAGCAGTTCTTC. This encodes CSAPYLPGQIYYNEQFF.